The 23 T cell receptor beta chains presented below share a single source sample, sequenced in a study of shared clonotypes between healthy human individuals. Produced via immunoSEQ multiplex PCR; TCRdb's table is partial and in-frame only. The repertoire consists of roughly 1,500,000 clones, with 98% occurring once and the leading ten covering 0.36%. The sample was naive CD4+ T cells sorted from blood. Subset in this sample: CD45RA+ positively selected. Source of these receptors: a young man in good health.

The V gene is TRBV18, the J gene TRBJ1-1; no definite D call. With 3 bases removed from V and 1 base from J, the gap between germline ends came to 9 bases. The CDR3 sequence is 14 residues long. The germline V gene encodes CDR1 KGHSH and CDR2 LQKENI. The CDR3: CASSPDVSNTEAFF. CDR3 nucleotide sequence: TGTGCCAGCTCACCGGACGTGTCGAACACTGAAGCTTTCTTT.

The chain uses TRBV11-3 and TRBJ2-2; D might be TRBD1 (6 bases). The CDR3 has 17 residues. Trimming removed 1 base at V and 1 base at J, with 13 bases between. CDR1 is SGHNT and CDR2 is YENEEA in the germline V gene. The CDR3 DNA sequence: TGTGCCAGCAGCTTAGGAAGACAGGCTATGAACACCGGGGAGCTGTTTTTT. Amino acid sequence: CASSLGRQAMNTGELFF.

The CDR3 nucleotides read TGTGCCAGCAGCGTAGAACCCTTGGGGGGGATCTATGGCTACACCTTC. It codes for CASSVEPLGGIYGYTF. This chain links TRBV9 with TRBJ1-2; D is perhaps TRBD1 (5 bases). This CDR3 is built from 16 residues. Germline CDR1 SGDLS, CDR2 YYNGEE. Trimming removed 0 bases from V and 4 bases from J, with 16 bases in between.

The chain combines TRBV19 with TRBJ2-1, with TRBD1 matching over 11 bases. The germline gives CDR1 LNHDA, CDR2 SQIVND (reference sequence). CDR3 length: 15 residues. V shed 6 bases, J shed 3 bases, and the junction held 4 bases outside the gene matches. The CDR3, as DNA: TGTGCCAGTAGCCCGGGACAGGGGGTCTACAATGAGCAGTTCTTC. This translates into CASSPGQGVYNEQFF.

The chain uses TRBV7-3 and TRBJ2-3; no clear D gene. Trimming removed 0 bases from V and 8 bases from J, with 9 bases in between. This CDR3 is 13 amino acids long. Germline loops: CDR1 SGHTA, CDR2 FQGTGA. CDR3 bases: TGTGCCAGCAGCTTAACGCATATCGCTACGCAGTATTTT. This encodes CASSLTHIATQYF.

CDR3 in amino acids: CASSGLAGQPVNEQFF. The CDR3 coding sequence is TGTGCCAGCAGTGGTTTAGCGGGACAACCTGTCAATGAGCAGTTCTTC. The chain links TRBV6-1 to TRBJ2-1, with TRBD2 matching over 8 bases. The length of the CDR3 is 16 residues. The V segment lost 4 bases and the J segment 6 bases; nucleotides outside the gene matches: 11. Germline V gives CDR1 MNHNS, CDR2 SASEGT.

This clone has a single count. V is TRBV6-5 and J is TRBJ1-2; 7 bases match TRBD1. The CDR3 is 14 residues long. Per germline, CDR1 MNHEY and CDR2 SVGAGI. The junction had 4 bases not matched to a gene; V was cut back by 0 bases and J by 6 bases. CDR3 DNA sequence: TGTGCCAGCAGTTACTCGACACAGGGGCATGGCTACACCTTC. As protein: CASSYSTQGHGYTF.

V and J are TRBV11-3 and TRBJ2-7; 9 nucleotides line up with TRBD2. V lost 2 bases, J lost 7 bases, and 3 bases stayed unmatched. The CDR3 has 13 residues. Germline values: CDR1 SGHNT, CDR2 YENEEA. CDR3 in DNA: TGTGCCAGCAGCTTACTAGCGGGATATGAGCAGTACTTC. Translated: CASSLLAGYEQYF.

This chain connects TRBV5-1 to TRBJ1-2, with D maybe TRBD1 (5 bases). The germline V and J ends were trimmed by 0 bases and 4 bases, with 13 bases remaining between them. Germline CDR1 reads SGHRS; CDR2 reads YFSETQ. This CDR3 is 15 amino acids long. CDR3 DNA sequence: TGCGCCAGCAGCTTGGCCTCAGGGATGGGCTATGGCTACACCTTC. It codes for CASSLASGMGYGYTF.

The J gene is TRBJ2-5, the V gene TRBV18; D possibly corresponds to TRBD2 (5 bases). The germline gives CDR1 KGHSH, CDR2 LQKENI. The CDR3 runs to 14 residues. V lost 0 bases and J lost 5, with 10 bases in between. CDR3 protein: CASSPPARGETQYF. The CDR3 coding sequence is TGTGCCAGCTCACCACCGGCACGCGGGGAGACCCAGTACTTC.

The chain joins TRBV23-1 to TRBJ2-7, with TRBD2 matching over 9 bases. TRBV23-1 is labeled an ORF, and its function is uncertain. Germline trimming cut 0 bases from V and 7 bases from J; bases unmatched to any gene: 10. The CDR3 extends over 16 amino acids. CDR3 protein: CASSQSSRLAGSEQYF. The CDR3 bases are TGCGCCAGCAGTCAATCAAGTAGGCTAGCGGGGTCTGAGCAGTACTTC.

Worth noting for this clone: Other DNA sequences within the sample encode an identical CDR3. The chain has TRBV5-1 and TRBJ1-1, with D possibly matching TRBD1 (5 bases). V was cut by 2 bases and J by 1 base, with 9 bases left in between. This CDR3 comprises 14 residues. In germline, CDR1 is SGHRS, CDR2 YFSETQ. CDR3 sequence (DNA): TGCGCCAGCAGCTTAGACAGAGCGAACACTGAAGCTTTCTTT. Encoded protein: CASSLDRANTEAFF.

The sample holds a few counts of this clone. This chain uses TRBV2 with TRBJ1-2; unclear D gene. Germline CDR1 SNHLY, CDR2 FYNNEI. The CDR3 is 12 residues long. V was pared by 7 bases and J by 7 bases, with 13 bases between. This CDR3 reads CASTVPLGGYTF. DNA of the CDR3: TGTGCCAGCACTGTCCCTCTCGGTGGCTACACCTTC. The full variable domain, rest sourced from reference TRBV2 and TRBJ1-2, is EPEVTQTPSHQVTQMGQEVILRCVPISNHLYFYWYRQILGQKVEFLVSFYNNEISEKSEIFDDQFSVERPDGSNFTLKIRSTKLEDSAMYFCASTVPLGGYTFGSGTRLTVV.

Only one count was recorded for this clone. Other DNA sequences of this sample code for an identical CDR3. The chain joins TRBV5-1 to TRBJ2-7; TRBD2 is a possible D gene (5 bases). Germline CDR1 is SGHRS and CDR2 is YFSETQ. V was shortened by 4 bases and J by 3 bases, with 8 bases between the two germline ends. The CDR3 covers 12 residues. CDR3 amino acids: CASSDRDYEQYF. The CDR3 bases are TGCGCCAGCAGCGACCGGGACTACGAGCAGTACTTC.

The rearrangement joins TRBV18 to TRBJ2-4; possibly TRBD1 for D (5 bases). The CDR3 runs 15 residues. The ends were cut back, 2 bases at V and 0 bases at J, with 8 bases in the middle. Germline V gives CDR1 KGHSH, CDR2 LQKENI. The CDR3 DNA sequence: TGTGCCAGCTCACCAGACAGACTAGCCAAAAACATTCAGTACTTC. Its protein is CASSPDRLAKNIQYF.

This clone was counted once. The genes are TRBV7-9 and TRBJ2-7; D possibly corresponds to TRBD2 (6 bases). V lost 5 bases and J 6 bases, leaving 20 bases between the germline ends. The CDR3 runs 15 residues. Germline-derived CDR1 and CDR2 are SEHNR and FQNEAQ (reference sequence). In nucleotides, the CDR3 is TGTGCCAGCAGCACCTGGGACTCCCGGACCAGCGAGCAGTACTTC. It translates to CASSTWDSRTSEQYF.

The chain couples TRBV29-1 to TRBJ2-1; a weak D match, TRBD1 (6 bases). This CDR3 region has 15 residues. CDR1 and CDR2 from the germline V gene are SQVTM and ANQGSEA. V was clipped by 6 bases and J by 2 bases, with 17 bases between them. The chain's CDR3 is CSVTQVRGPYNEQFF. CDR3 nucleotide sequence: TGCAGCGTGACCCAGGTCAGGGGACCCTACAATGAGCAGTTCTTC.

The gene calls are TRBV2 and TRBJ2-2; D unclear. Between the trimmed V and J ends, which lost 7 bases and 6 bases, there was a span of 21 bases. The CDR3 totals 16 residues. The germline V gene encodes CDR1 SNHLY and CDR2 FYNNEI. This CDR3 reads CASTPPRSKGSGELFF. CDR3 nucleotides: TGTGCCAGCACCCCGCCCCGTAGCAAGGGATCCGGGGAGCTGTTTTTT.

The J gene is TRBJ2-5, the V gene TRBV6-5; 9 bases agree with TRBD1. Germline values: CDR1 MNHEY, CDR2 SVGAGI. Trimming cost V 5 bases and J 5 bases; bases outside gene matches: 6. This CDR3 has 14 amino acids. CDR3 nucleotides: TGTGCCAGCAGTCGGCGGACAGGGGCCGAGACCCAGTACTTC. The encoded protein is CASSRRTGAETQYF.

V usage is TRBV6-4 and J usage is TRBJ2-7; 8 positions agree with TRBD1. Germline-derived CDR1 and CDR2 are MRHNA and SNTAGT. There are 13 residues in the CDR3. Trimming at V came to 9 bases and at J to 2 bases, leaving 6 bases not matched to a gene. CDR3 nucleotides: TGTGCCAGAGTCCGGGACAGGACCTACGAGCAGTACTTC. This encodes CARVRDRTYEQYF.

The chain employs TRBV27 and TRBJ2-2; weak D call: TRBD1 (6 bases). The CDR3 contains 16 residues. The germline V and J ends were trimmed by 10 bases and 4 bases, with 22 bases remaining between them. The germline CDR1 and CDR2 sequences are MNHEY and SMNVEV (reference sequence). DNA of the CDR3: TGTGCCATCAACAAAACCCCAGGGGCGGTCACCGGGGAGCTGTTTTTT. Translated, it gives CAINKTPGAVTGELFF.

This sequence joins TRBV5-1 and TRBJ2-3; 9 bases agree with TRBD2. Germline CDR1 SGHRS, CDR2 YFSETQ. The CDR3 contains 20 residues. V was pared by 0 bases and J by 3 bases, with 17 bases of the junction left unmatched. CDR3 in amino acids: CASSLVAPSGRPIPTDTQYF. DNA of the CDR3: TGCGCCAGCAGCTTGGTGGCACCCAGCGGGAGGCCAATACCTACAGATACGCAGTATTTT. The complete variable domain, with remaining parts taken from reference TRBV5-1 and TRBJ2-3, reads KAGVTQTPRYLIKTRGQQVTLSCSPISGHRSVSWYQQTPGQGLQFLFEYFSETQRNKGNFPGRFSGRQFSNSRSEMNVSTLELGDSALYLCASSLVAPSGRPIPTDTQYFGPGTRLTVL.

The V call is TRBV5-6, the J call TRBJ2-4, with TRBD2 matching over 8 bases. V lost 2 bases and J lost 8; bases outside the gene matches: 6. CDR1 SGHDT and CDR2 YYEEEE come from the germline V gene. The CDR3 loop spans 14 amino acids. The CDR3, as DNA: TGTGCCAGCAGCTTTGGAGCGGGAGTTGACATTCAGTACTTC. This encodes CASSFGAGVDIQYF.